This entry is about one T cell receptor beta chain. In every sequencing run, more than 180 million TCR-beta sequences were generated from 15-18 subjects. Via MiXCR, TCRdb re-called the 5' RACE reads, giving one row per CDR3 protein. Among around 40,000 distinct CDR3 sequences, roughly 12% were seen once, and the ten largest hold roughly 1.2%. From germline, CDR1 is SQVTM and CDR2 ANQGSEA. V lost 4 bases to trimming and J lost 5 bases, with 11 bases between them. The CDR3 is 13 amino acids. The sample is drawn from a study of neurological immune-mediated disorders. The sample comprised PBMCs. The TCR was taken from a female donor in good health. V is TRBV29-1 and J is TRBJ1-4; D gene ambiguous. Here the CDR3 DNA reads TGCAGCGTTGGCGGGTTGTTGAATGAAAAACTGTTTTTT. Its translation is CSVGGLLNEKLFF.